This note documents a single T cell receptor beta chain sequence. This clone came up many times. Its antigen is currently not known. One base away there is no much larger clone; base qualities are not given. The data originate from a study of beta chain features in type 1 diabetes (dated by TCRdb to between 2017 and 2018). Study-wide context: No differences in mean age, gender distribution, total cell number or subset yield were found between patients and healthy donors. A total of some 110 million sorted cells were examined across all samples, and the number of cells per subset was strongly correlated with RNA yield. The study compared the TCRB repertoires of sorted circulating CD4+ T cell subsets in recently diagnosed type 1 diabetes patients with those in matched healthy donors. Naive and central memory subsets were obtained from all 30 or so donors, but regulatory and stem cell-like memory subsets were isolated from only 8 patients and roughly 8 healthy donors.

Each donor gave one peripheral blood draw, around 0.12 L on average, collected into heparinised tubes. A BD FACSAria II and a panel including CD45RO, CCR7, CD25, CD127, CD95 and CD27 were used to sort naive, central memory, regulatory and stem cell-like memory CD4+ T cells. Every sorted population had a purity above 95%. PBMCs were isolated immediately by Lymphoprep density gradient centrifugation and stained directly without culture. So that batch effects would be minimized, each experiment stained and sorted samples in pairs, pairing one healthy donor with one patient. All of the isolated RNA was reverse transcribed with the High Capacity cDNA Reverse Transcription Kit, so expressed TCRB transcripts were sequenced. Deep immunoSEQ sequencing was applied to naive, central memory and regulatory T cell samples, giving an average of roughly 3.5 million total reads per sample. After sorted cells were lysed in RLT buffer, RNA was extracted with DNase-treated RNeasy Micro or Mini kits, with the choice depending on cell number. Each cell subset was processed separately to prevent cross-contamination, with patient and healthy donor samples processed together. The immunoSEQ multiplex PCR was used to amplify TCRB sequences from cDNA, yielding 87-bp fragments that span the CDR3 region. The amplicons were sequenced using the Illumina HiSeq platform. Turning to the authors' computational methods: Synthetic template baselines were used to correct PCR bias computationally, reads within Hamming distance 2 were collapsed, and singletons that could not be merged were discarded. Reads were aligned to IMGT to assign V, D and J genes, CDR3 length, and insertions or deletions at six rearrangement sites. Within each subset, clonotype counts were normalized to sorted cell number, after which true diversity and Gini coefficients were computed with the tcR R package. Repertoire sharing was quantified using the overlap coefficient calculated on TCRB nucleotide sequences. Imported from immuneACCESS, the table was reduced by TCRdb to in-frame sequences with V and J called. These copies leave out some clones; in studies compared against another copy, an unresolved V gene accounts for under half, and the cause of the remainder is not known. That table furnishes V, J and clone size, whereas the DNA furnished D and trimming. The sample table holds roughly 140,000 clones, of which over 7.5% were seen once. 0.55% to 0.75% of the sample comes from the top ten.

Beyond this particular receptor, the publication reports: Sequencing cDNA rather than genomic DNA could over-represent highly expressing activated cells, although activation and CD3 levels did not differ between groups. Fewer insertions and more nucleotide deletions at VDJ recombination sites were observed in patients with type 1 diabetes, implying thymic rearrangement abnormalities. Only small numbers of individuals were included in the HLA sub-analyses, which left unresolved whether HLA type had any influence on TCRB rearrangement. Type 1 diabetes patients showed a moderate but significant shortening of TCRB CDR3 length in all four CD4+ subsets. Shorter templates might be favored by PCR, yet because patient and control samples were amplified and corrected together, any such skew would affect both groups equally. Naive, central memory and regulatory TCRB repertoires appeared to be more similar among patients than among healthy donors.

The V and J ends are trimmed by 5 bases and 9 bases, leaving 14 bases between them. The CDR3 has 14 amino acids, counting the end cysteine and phenylalanine. The CDR3 DNA has 42 bases and is translated from base 1. The germline V gene encodes CDR1 MDHEN and CDR2 SYDVKM. The sequence links TRBV28 to TRBJ1-6; there is no confident call for the D gene. The sequencing input was central memory CD4+ T cells from blood. The sequence was obtained from a young man in good health. The sequence in DNA is TGTGCCAGCAGTCCGACGGGTGGAGGTTCACCCCTCCACTTT. Translated, this gives CASSPTGGGSPLHF.